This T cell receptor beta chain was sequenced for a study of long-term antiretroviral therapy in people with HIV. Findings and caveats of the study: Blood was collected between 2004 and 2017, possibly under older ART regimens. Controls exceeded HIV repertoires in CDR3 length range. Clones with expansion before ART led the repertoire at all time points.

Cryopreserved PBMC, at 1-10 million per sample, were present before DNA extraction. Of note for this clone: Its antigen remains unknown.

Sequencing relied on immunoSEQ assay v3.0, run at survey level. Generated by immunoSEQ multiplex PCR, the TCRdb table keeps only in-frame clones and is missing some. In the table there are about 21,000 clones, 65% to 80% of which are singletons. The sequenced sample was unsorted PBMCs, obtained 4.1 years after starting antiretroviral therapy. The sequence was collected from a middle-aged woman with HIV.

In nucleotides, the CDR3 is TGTGCCAGCAGCCAACATACCACAGATACGCAGTATTTT. This gives the protein CASSQHTTDTQYF. The J gene is TRBJ2-3, the V gene TRBV16; D unresolved. Germline V gene sequence: CDR1 KGHSY, CDR2 FQNENV. V lost 2 bases and J 2 bases, leaving 5 bases between the germline ends. This CDR3 spans 13 amino acids.